Below, 11 T cell receptor beta chains from the same sample are listed, as sequenced in a study of T cell changes during pregnancy in multiple sclerosis (dated by TCRdb to the late 2010s). The library was built by means of the immunoSEQ multiplex PCR assay. TCRdb stores this immuneACCESS table with in-frame sequences only. Part of the clones is absent; in the studies checked, under half of the shortfall reflects unresolved V genes, and no reason is known for the rest. This sample gives about 120,000 clones in total; 85% to 95% of them show up just once. In total, the top ten clones hold 6.2% of the sample. Sequencing used peripheral blood, obtained before pregnancy. The receptors stem from a female donor with multiple sclerosis, enrolled in a pregnancy study.

This clone was counted once. Other nucleotide sequences from this sample produce the same CDR3. The V call is TRBV5-4, the J call TRBJ1-2; TRBD1 is a possible D gene (6 bases). The length of the CDR3 is 13 residues. V was trimmed by 0 bases and J by 5 bases, leaving 8 bases between them. CDR1 and CDR2 (germline): SGHNT, YYREEE (reference sequence). The CDR3 DNA reads TGTGCCAGCAGCTTGGGGACAGATTATGGCTACACCTTC. Protein product: CASSLGTDYGYTF.

The chain couples TRBV7-9 to TRBJ2-2; 11 bases are shared with TRBD1. Germline trimming cut 4 bases from V and 6 bases from J; bases unmatched to any gene: 4. The CDR3 runs to 15 residues. Germline V CDR1 and CDR2: SEHNR, FQNEAQ (reference sequence). The CDR3 nucleotides are TGTGCCAGCAGCTACCCGGGACAGGGGGCCGGGGAGCTGTTTTTT. This encodes CASSYPGQGAGELFF.

This chain joins TRBV11-1 and TRBJ2-1; no firm D call. This CDR3 comprises 16 residues. Germline CDR1 reads SGHAT; CDR2 reads FQDESV (reference sequence). V was clipped by 5 bases and J by 0 bases, with 14 bases between them. CDR3 sequence: CASSGAGFSSYNEQFF. Written as DNA, the CDR3 is TGTGCCAGCAGCGGAGCTGGCTTTAGCTCCTACAATGAGCAGTTCTTC.

This sequence joins TRBV4-2 and TRBJ1-1, with a tentative D call TRBD1 (6 bases). Germline CDR1 is LGHNA and CDR2 is YNFKEQ. V was cut by 1 base and J by 5 bases, with 11 bases left in between. The CDR3 runs to 14 residues. The DNA of the CDR3 is TGTGCCAGCAGCCAAGGGGGGCGAGGAACTGAAGCTTTCTTT. It encodes CASSQGGRGTEAFF.

This clone was picked up one time. J is TRBJ1-2 and V is TRBV12-5; 7 bases agree with TRBD1. This CDR3 spans 13 amino acids. The germline gives CDR1 LGHNT, CDR2 FRNRAP. V lost 5 bases and J lost 3; bases outside the gene matches: 3. The DNA for the CDR3 is TGTGCTAGTGGTACCGGGACAGACTATGGCTACACCTTC. This encodes CASGTGTDYGYTF.

J is TRBJ1-1 and V is TRBV28; weak D call: TRBD1 (5 bases). The CDR3 contains 11 residues. Germline V lookup: CDR1 MDHEN, CDR2 SYDVKM. The V end lost 3 bases, the J end lost 14 bases, and 13 bases lay between the germline ends. CDR3 sequence reads: CASSLYRMTFF. The CDR3 DNA sequence: TGTGCCAGCAGTTTGTACAGGATGACGTTCTTT.

This chain uses TRBV30 with TRBJ1-3; D call uncertain. V lost 2 bases and J 0 bases, leaving 8 bases between the germline ends. Germline lookup yields CDR1 GTSNPN and CDR2 SVGIG (reference sequence). The CDR3 sequence is 14 residues long. The CDR3 sequence is CAWSMGSSGNTIYF. CDR3 bases: TGTGCCTGGAGTATGGGGAGCTCTGGAAACACCATATATTTT.

The V gene is TRBV9, the J gene TRBJ2-1; 11 positions match TRBD2. Germline V CDR1 and CDR2: SGDLS, YYNGEE. J lost 3 bases, V lost 4 bases, and 3 bases had no gene match. The length of the CDR3 is 15 residues. CDR3 DNA: TGTGCCAGCAGCACTACTAGCGGGGGCTACAATGAGCAGTTCTTC. Its translation is CASSTTSGGYNEQFF.

This chain links TRBV6-1 with TRBJ1-2; 9 bases fit TRBD1. CDR3 length: 14 amino acids. Germline lookup yields CDR1 MNHNS and CDR2 SASEGT. J was trimmed by 7 bases and V by 5 bases; bases with no gene match: 8. DNA of the CDR3: TGTGCCAGCAGTAAACCGGGACAGGGCGCTGGCTACACCTTC. The encoded protein is CASSKPGQGAGYTF.

DNA of the CDR3: TGCGCCAGCAGCCAAGACAGGGGGCTCCCTGAAAAACTGTTTTTT. This codes for CASSQDRGLPEKLFF. This sequence joins TRBV4-1 and TRBJ1-4; TRBD1 aligns across 8 bases. Unmatched junction bases numbered 4, after V lost 0 bases and J lost 7 bases. The CDR3 has 15 amino acids. Germline CDR1 and CDR2: MGHRA and YSYEKL.

V and J are TRBV5-1 and TRBJ2-3; no clear D gene. The V gene lost 0 bases and the J gene lost 4 bases, with 6 bases spanning the gap. CDR1 is SGHRS and CDR2 is YFSETQ in the germline V gene. CDR3 size: 13 residues. CDR3 coding DNA: TGCGCCAGCAGCTTGGCCGGAGCAGATACGCAGTATTTT. It is translated as CASSLAGADTQYF.